This T cell receptor (beta chain) was sequenced in a study of T cell repertoires in cytomegalovirus infection. Study observations and caveats: Identification of carriers of CMV plus the relevant HLA was performed using cumulative public TCR beta family frequency.

V dropped 7 bases and J dropped 5; count of bases not matched to a gene: 10. The CDR3 covers 16 residues. This clonotype was found many times. Its specificity is not known. Each CDR3 protein gets one entry after TCRdb re-called the reads with MiXCR. This table holds 200,000 to 300,000 distinct CDR3 sequences, over 8% found once. This clonotype was obtained from a human donor in good health (CMV status not recorded). Some clones in this sample may be carry-over from other donors' samples. What was sequenced was PBMCs. This chain connects TRBV12-3 or TRBV12-4 to TRBJ2-1; 11 nucleotides line up with TRBD1. The CDR3: CASKPRRDRGDNEQFF. DNA of the CDR3: TGTGCCAGCAAACCGAGAAGGGACAGGGGGGACAATGAGCAGTTCTTC.